A selection of T cell receptor beta chains follows, all from one sample in a study of shared clonotypes between healthy human individuals. TCRdb's table, derived via immunoSEQ multiplex PCR, lists solely in-frame clones and lacks some. Of under 2,000,000 clones listed, less than 95% are singletons. Sample: naive CD8+ T cells sorted from blood. The receptors were sampled from a man aged 18 to 30 in good health. Both conserved end residues are part of each CDR3. D genes are given only for firm matches. Size is stated for part of the rows, as once, few or many counts, or as a class when the clone is expanded.

>TRBJ2-7|TRBD2|TRBV6-5|-|14
CASSPSAGRHEQYF
TGTGCCAGCAGCCCCTCGGCCGGGAGGCACGAGCAGTACTTC
>TRBJ1-3|-|TRBV7-9|-|18
CASSPPDSLQNKGNTIYF
TGTGCCAGCAGCCCCCCCGACAGTCTACAAAATAAGGGAAACACCATATATTTT
>TRBJ2-3|-|TRBV27|-|17
CASSYGALPRSTDTQYF
TGTGCCAGCAGTTATGGGGCCCTTCCCCGAAGCACAGATACGCAGTATTTT
>TRBJ2-1|TRBD2|TRBV2|-|18
CASSESSGGPSSYNEQFF
TGTGCCAGCAGTGAATCTAGCGGGGGGCCGAGCTCCTACAATGAGCAGTTCTTC
>TRBJ2-5|TRBD2|TRBV9|-|15
CASSVDRAGRETQYF
TGTGCCAGCAGCGTAGACAGAGCGGGGAGAGAGACCCAGTACTTC
>TRBJ1-2|-|TRBV7-6|once|12
CASSLTGSGYTF
TGTGCCAGCAGCTTAACAGGGAGCGGCTACACCTTC
>TRBJ2-7|-|TRBV21-1|-|15
CASSIFGRLRYEQYF
TGTGCCAGCAGCATTTTCGGGAGGCTCCGATACGAGCAGTACTTC
>TRBJ1-5|TRBD1|TRBV28|-|14
CASGTENSNQPQHF
TGTGCCAGTGGGACAGAGAATAGCAATCAGCCCCAGCATTTT
>TRBJ2-1|-|TRBV28|-|13
CASSFGGYNEQFF
TGTGCCAGCAGTTTCGGGGGATACAATGAGCAGTTCTTC
>TRBJ2-7|TRBD2|TRBV27|-|15
CASSLIAGGTYEQYF
TGTGCCAGCAGTTTAATAGCGGGGGGGACCTACGAGCAGTACTTC
>TRBJ2-1|-|TRBV7-6|-|15
CASGRMGDSYNEQFF
TGTGCCAGCGGCCGGATGGGGGACTCCTACAATGAGCAGTTCTTC
>TRBJ1-5|TRBD1|TRBV11-2|once|15
CASSFGQGVIQPQHF
TGTGCCAGCAGCTTTGGGCAGGGGGTGATTCAGCCCCAGCATTTT
>TRBJ1-6|-|TRBV6-1|-|15
CASSPSGGLGSPLHF
TGTGCCAGCAGTCCTTCGGGGGGGCTGGGTTCACCCCTCCACTTT
>TRBJ2-2|-|TRBV10-1|-|12
CASRDYGGELFF
TGCGCCAGCCGGGATTATGGCGGGGAGCTGTTTTTT
>TRBJ1-1|TRBD1|TRBV7-9|-|13
CASSLETGVEAFF
TGTGCCAGCAGCCTAGAGACAGGGGTTGAAGCTTTCTTT
>TRBJ2-7|-|TRBV9|-|14
CASSPRDTHYEQYF
TGTGCCAGCAGCCCGCGGGACACCCACTACGAGCAGTACTTC